The 15 T cell receptor beta chains listed next were all sequenced from one sample in a study of metastatic and nonmetastatic thyroid tumors. TCRdb reanalyzed the PCR reads via MiXCR. Among tens of thousands of clones listed, roughly a sixth were seen once. Until they underwent thyroid surgery, no patient had received any treatment. Sequencing was done on a sample of tumor tissue. These receptors all stem from a female donor with papillary thyroid cancer or a benign thyroid nodule (not recorded which). Some clones in this sample may be carry-over from other donors' samples.

About this clone itself: A read error is possible here, since a much larger clone lies one base away. The V gene is TRBV3-1, the J gene TRBJ2-2; D unresolved. CDR3 length equals 14 residues. Germline CDR1 LGHDT, CDR2 YNNKEL (reference sequence). The CDR3: CVSSPRSNTGELFF. The CDR3, as DNA: TGTGTCAGCAGCCCCCGGTCGAACACCGGGGAGCTGTTTTTT.

This clone was observed many times. The gene calls are TRBV29-1 and TRBJ1-1, with D possibly TRBD1 on 5 matching bases. Trimming took 4 bases from V and 2 from J, leaving 14 bases between them. CDR1 is SQVTM and CDR2 is ANQGSEA in the germline V gene. The CDR3 runs to 14 residues. The CDR3 DNA reads TGCAGCGTTGGGCCCCAGGACACCAACACTGAAGCTTTCTTT. It is translated as CSVGPQDTNTEAFF.

Concerning this clone itself: A much bigger clone sits one base away, suggesting this may be a read error. The chain links TRBV7-9 to TRBJ2-5, with D hard to call. The germline CDR1 and CDR2 sequences are SEHNR and FQNEAQ (reference sequence). The CDR3 sequence is 11 residues long. With 5 bases removed from V and 3 bases from J, the gap between germline ends came to 4 bases. CDR3 protein: CASSAEETQYF. The DNA of the CDR3 is TGTGCCAGCAGCGCTGAAGAGACCCAGTACTTC.

This clone has a count of ten or more. J is TRBJ1-3 and V is TRBV20-1; 10 bases map to TRBD1. The germline V gene encodes CDR1 DFQATT and CDR2 SNEGSKA (reference sequence). The CDR3 totals 16 residues. Trimming at V came to 0 bases and at J to 4 bases, leaving 6 bases not matched to a gene. CDR3 DNA sequence: TGCAGTGCTAGAGATTTCGGGACAGGGGTCGGAAACACCATATATTTT. Protein product: CSARDFGTGVGNTIYF.

This clone was picked up many times. The chain links TRBV10-3 to TRBJ2-1; 7 bases line up with TRBD1. This CDR3 contains 14 residues. Germline lookup yields CDR1 ENHRY and CDR2 SYGVKD. The V gene end was trimmed by 8 bases and the J gene end by 5 bases; junction bases not matched to a gene: 9. As DNA, the CDR3 is TGTGCCATCGGAACGGACAGGCAACACAATGAGCAGTTCTTC. This gives the protein CAIGTDRQHNEQFF.

Worth noting for this clone: A much larger clone lies a single base off, so this may be a read error. The rearrangement uses TRBV6-5 and TRBJ1-1; D is possibly TRBD1 (5 bases). CDR1 MNHEY and CDR2 SVGAGI come from the germline V gene. This CDR3 contains 15 residues. Trimming cost V 2 bases and J 5 bases, with 15 bases left between them. CDR3 bases: TGTGCCAGCAGTTACCTTAGTGGGGCGGGAACTGAAGCTTTCTTT. Amino acids: CASSYLSGAGTEAFF.

This clone was detected many times. V and J are TRBV12-3 or TRBV12-4 and TRBJ1-3; 10 bases line up with TRBD1. The CDR3 has 16 residues. J gave up 4 bases and V 1 base, and 4 bases lay outside the gene matches. The CDR3: CASSLGTGGAGNTIYF. CDR3 coding DNA: TGTGCCAGCAGTTTAGGGACAGGGGGAGCAGGAAACACCATATATTTT.

This clone was seen many times. The CDR3 loop is CASSTDRGIQPQHF. CDR3 nucleotides: TGTGCCAGCAGTACCGACAGGGGGATCCAGCCCCAGCATTTT. V usage is TRBV6-1 and J usage is TRBJ1-5, with TRBD1 matching over 9 bases. The V gene end was trimmed by 5 bases and the J gene end by 7 bases; junction bases not matched to a gene: 6. This CDR3 spans 14 amino acids. CDR1 is MNHNS and CDR2 is SASEGT in the germline V gene.

This clone appeared many times. The chain links TRBV10-3 to TRBJ1-6, with D perhaps TRBD1 (6 bases). Germline CDR1 and CDR2: ENHRY and SYGVKD. The V end was cut by 8 bases, the J end by 7 bases, with 15 bases between. The CDR3 has 14 residues. This chain's CDR3 is CAIGRSGENSPLHF. In DNA, the CDR3 is TGTGCCATCGGTCGGTCAGGGGAAAATTCACCCCTCCACTTT.

This clone was counted at least ten times. The chain employs TRBV6-5 and TRBJ1-5, with TRBD1 matching over 7 bases. In germline, CDR1 is MNHEY, CDR2 SVGAGI. The junction had 0 bases not matched to a gene; V was cut back by 2 bases and J by 5 bases. This CDR3 has 13 amino acids. The CDR3 region is CASSYGQDQPQHF. The CDR3 DNA reads TGTGCCAGCAGTTACGGACAGGATCAGCCCCAGCATTTT.

This clone was seen many times. CDR3 loop: CASSRTGVSPLHF. CDR3 nucleotide sequence: TGTGCCAGCAGCCGGACAGGAGTTTCACCCCTCCACTTT. V and J are TRBV6-1 and TRBJ1-6; 7 bases are a match to TRBD1. This CDR3 contains 13 residues. Trimming removed 6 bases from V and 9 bases from J; junction bases left unmatched: 5. The germline CDR1 and CDR2 sequences are MNHNS and SASEGT.

The sample holds many counts of this clone. This chain uses TRBV20-1 with TRBJ2-7, with 12 bases matching TRBD2. The CDR3 is made up of 16 amino acids. The germline V gene has CDR1 DFQATT and CDR2 SNEGSKA (reference sequence). Trimming removed 6 bases from V and 0 bases from J; junction bases left unmatched: 9. In DNA, the CDR3 is TGCAGTGCGAAGCCGGGACTAGCGGGCCGCTCCTACGAGCAGTACTTC. Amino acids: CSAKPGLAGRSYEQYF.

This clone was counted many times. Different DNA sequences within this sample yield the same CDR3. The chain employs TRBV24-1 and TRBJ2-2; unclear D gene. V was clipped by 9 bases and J by 7 bases, with 11 bases between them. Germline CDR1 and CDR2: KGHDR and SFDVKD. The CDR3 totals 12 residues. The CDR3 is CATQTGGGELFF. The CDR3 nucleotides read TGTGCCACCCAAACCGGCGGCGGGGAGCTGTTTTTT.

This clone was seen repeatedly, ten times or more. V is TRBV28 and J is TRBJ1-2; 7 bases line up with TRBD1. V lost 6 bases and J lost 4; bases outside the gene matches: 8. Germline lookup yields CDR1 MDHEN and CDR2 SYDVKM. CDR3 length equals 14 residues. The CDR3 protein is CASRPGGPFYGYTF. In DNA form, the CDR3 reads TGTGCCAGCAGGCCAGGGGGGCCCTTCTATGGCTACACCTTC.

CDR3 region: CASSPRQGSETQYF. The CDR3 region has the DNA TGTGCCAGCAGCCCGCGACAAGGTTCGGAGACCCAGTACTTC. This chain links TRBV9 with TRBJ2-5; unclear D gene. Trimming removed 4 bases from V and 5 bases from J, with 15 bases in between. The CDR3 extends over 14 amino acids. Germline loops: CDR1 SGDLS, CDR2 YYNGEE.